The present T cell receptor (beta chain) was sequenced within a study of T cells in Graves' hyperthyroidism and ophthalmopathy. Concerning this clonotype: The antigen is undetermined.

V was clipped by 3 bases and J by 9 bases, with 17 bases between them. This CDR3 is built from 14 residues. CDR1 is KGHDR, CDR2 SFDVKD, per germline. An absence of ophthalmopathy progression within 18 months meant stable Graves' hyperthyroidism. Uncontrolled infections, other autoimmune diseases, pregnancy or lactation led to exclusion of patients. Diagnoses were made from clinical symptoms, serum measures (thyroxine and TRAb), thyroid ultrasound and orbital computed tomography. The investigators amplified TCR beta CDR3 regions from RNA transcripts. TCR CDR3 regions were first amplified by RT-PCR with HTBI primers. TCRdb called the multiplex PCR reads again in MiXCR, with one record for every CDR3 protein. The sample lists some 600,000 distinct CDR3 sequences, more than 45% seen once, with approximately 8.2% in the top ten. Study-wide points: Model output signaled ophthalmopathy a median roughly six months ahead of onset.

The sequence came from a woman younger than 35 with Graves' hyperthyroidism. Sequencing used peripheral blood or thyroid tissue (not recorded which). The rearrangement joins TRBV24-1 to TRBJ2-7; D gene uncertain. CDR3 sequence (DNA): TGTGCCACCAGTGATCCCCGGGCCCAAGCCGGGCAGTACTTC. This translates into CATSDPRAQAGQYF.